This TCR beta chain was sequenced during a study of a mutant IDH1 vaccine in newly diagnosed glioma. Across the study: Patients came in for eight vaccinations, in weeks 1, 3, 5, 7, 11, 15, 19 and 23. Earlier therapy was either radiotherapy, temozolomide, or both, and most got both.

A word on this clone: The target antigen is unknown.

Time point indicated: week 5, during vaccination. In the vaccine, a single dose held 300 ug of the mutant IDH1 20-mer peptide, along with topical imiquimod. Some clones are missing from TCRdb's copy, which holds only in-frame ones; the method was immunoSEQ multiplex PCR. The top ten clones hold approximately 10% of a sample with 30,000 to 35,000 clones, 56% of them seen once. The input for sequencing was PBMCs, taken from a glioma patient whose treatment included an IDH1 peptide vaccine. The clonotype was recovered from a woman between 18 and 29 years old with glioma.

DNA for the CDR3: TGTGCCAGCAGCTTAACTAGCGGGAGGTTCAATGAGCAGTTCTTC. This translates into CASSLTSGRFNEQFF. The chain employs TRBV7-9 and TRBJ2-1, with 12 positions matching TRBD2. V shed 2 bases and J 6 bases; nucleotides not matched to a gene: 2. Germline V gene data show CDR1 as SEHNR and CDR2 as FQNEAQ (reference sequence). The CDR3 covers 15 residues.